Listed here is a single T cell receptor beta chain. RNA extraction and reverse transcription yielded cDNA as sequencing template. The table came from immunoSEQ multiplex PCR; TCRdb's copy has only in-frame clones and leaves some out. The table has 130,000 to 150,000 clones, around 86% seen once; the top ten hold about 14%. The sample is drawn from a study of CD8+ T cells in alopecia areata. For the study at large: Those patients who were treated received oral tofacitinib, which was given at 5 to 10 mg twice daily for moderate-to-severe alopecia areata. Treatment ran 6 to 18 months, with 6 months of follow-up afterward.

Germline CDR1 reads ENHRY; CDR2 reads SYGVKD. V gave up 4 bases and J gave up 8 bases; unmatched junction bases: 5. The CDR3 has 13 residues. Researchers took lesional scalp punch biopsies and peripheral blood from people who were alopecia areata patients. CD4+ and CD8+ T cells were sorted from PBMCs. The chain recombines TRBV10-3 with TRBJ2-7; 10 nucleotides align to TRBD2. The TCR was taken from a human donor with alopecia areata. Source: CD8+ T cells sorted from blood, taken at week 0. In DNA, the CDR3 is TGTGCCATCAGTGGGGGGGGACTAGCGCAGCAGTACTTC. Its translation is CAISGGGLAQQYF.